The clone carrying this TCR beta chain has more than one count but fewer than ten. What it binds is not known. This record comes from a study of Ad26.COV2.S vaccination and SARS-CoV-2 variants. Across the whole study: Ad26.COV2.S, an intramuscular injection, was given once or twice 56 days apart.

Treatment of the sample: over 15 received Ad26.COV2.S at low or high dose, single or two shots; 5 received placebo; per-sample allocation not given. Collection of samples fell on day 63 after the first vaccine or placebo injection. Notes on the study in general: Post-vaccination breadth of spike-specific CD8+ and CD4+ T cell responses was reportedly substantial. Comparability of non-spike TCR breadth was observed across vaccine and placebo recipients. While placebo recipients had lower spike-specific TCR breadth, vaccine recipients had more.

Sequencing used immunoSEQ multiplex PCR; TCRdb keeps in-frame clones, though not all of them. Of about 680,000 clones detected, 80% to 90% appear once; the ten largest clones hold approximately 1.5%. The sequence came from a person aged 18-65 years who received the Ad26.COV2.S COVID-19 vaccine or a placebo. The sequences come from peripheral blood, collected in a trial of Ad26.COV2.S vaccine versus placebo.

The CDR3 sequence: CASSSLGGFAYNSPLHF. DNA for the CDR3: TGTGCCAGCAGCTCCCTAGGGGGGTTCGCCTATAATTCACCCCTCCACTTT. The chain recombines TRBV7-8 with TRBJ1-6; D possibly corresponds to TRBD1 (6 bases). Trimming left V 4 bases short and J 2 bases short, with 15 bases between. This CDR3 is built from 17 residues. Germline V gene data show CDR1 as SGHVS and CDR2 as FQNEAQ. Full variable domain (remainder filled in from reference TRBV7-8 and TRBJ1-6): GAGVSQSPRYKVAKRGQDVALRCDPISGHVSLFWYQQALGQGPEFLTYFQNEAQLDKSGLPSDRFFAERPEGSVSTLKIQRTQQEDSAVYLCASSSLGGFAYNSPLHFGNGTRLTVT.